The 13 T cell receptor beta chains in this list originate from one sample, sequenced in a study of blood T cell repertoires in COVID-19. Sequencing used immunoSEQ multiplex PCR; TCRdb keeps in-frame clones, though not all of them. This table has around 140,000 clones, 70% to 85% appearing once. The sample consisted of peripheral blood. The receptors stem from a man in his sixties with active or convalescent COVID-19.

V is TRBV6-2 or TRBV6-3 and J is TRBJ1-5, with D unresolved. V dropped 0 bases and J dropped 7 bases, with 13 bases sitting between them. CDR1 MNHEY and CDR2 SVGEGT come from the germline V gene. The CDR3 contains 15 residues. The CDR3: CASSYSNHIGQPQHF. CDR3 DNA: TGTGCCAGCAGTTACTCTAACCATATCGGGCAGCCCCAGCATTTT.

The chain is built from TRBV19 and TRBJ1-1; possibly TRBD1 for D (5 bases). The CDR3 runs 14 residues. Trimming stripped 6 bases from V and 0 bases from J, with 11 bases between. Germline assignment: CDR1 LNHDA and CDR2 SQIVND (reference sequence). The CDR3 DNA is TGTGCCAGTAGCCATACAGGAATGAACACTGAAGCTTTCTTT. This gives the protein CASSHTGMNTEAFF. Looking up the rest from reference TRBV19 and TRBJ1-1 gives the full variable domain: DGGITQSPKYLFRKEGQNVTLSCEQNLNHDAMYWYRQDPGQGLRLIYYSQIVNDFQKGDIAEGYSVSREKKESFPLTVTSAQKNPTAFYLCASSHTGMNTEAFFGQGTRLTVV.

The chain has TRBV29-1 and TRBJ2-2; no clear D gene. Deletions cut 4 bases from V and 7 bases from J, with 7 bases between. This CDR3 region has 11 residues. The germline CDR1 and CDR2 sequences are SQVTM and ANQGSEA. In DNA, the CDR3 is TGCAGCGTTGGAGGCCTCGGGGAGCTGTTTTTT. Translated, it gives CSVGGLGELFF.

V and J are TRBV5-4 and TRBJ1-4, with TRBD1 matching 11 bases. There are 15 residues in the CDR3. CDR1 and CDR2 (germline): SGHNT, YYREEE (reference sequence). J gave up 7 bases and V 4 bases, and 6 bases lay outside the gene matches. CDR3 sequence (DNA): TGTGCCAGCAGCCCGGGGACAGGGGGTGGTGAAAAACTGTTTTTT. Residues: CASSPGTGGGEKLFF. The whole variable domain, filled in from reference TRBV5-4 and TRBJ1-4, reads ETGVTQSPTHLIKTRGQQVTLRCSSQSGHNTVSWYQQALGQGPQFIFQYYREEENGRGNFPPRFSGLQFPNYSSELNVNALELDDSALYLCASSPGTGGGEKLFFGSGTQLSVL.

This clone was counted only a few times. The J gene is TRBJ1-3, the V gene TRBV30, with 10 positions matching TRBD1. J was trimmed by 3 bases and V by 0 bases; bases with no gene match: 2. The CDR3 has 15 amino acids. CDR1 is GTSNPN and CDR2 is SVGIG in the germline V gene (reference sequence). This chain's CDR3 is CAWSVGQGVGNTIYF. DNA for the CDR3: TGTGCCTGGAGTGTAGGACAGGGGGTTGGAAACACCATATATTTT.

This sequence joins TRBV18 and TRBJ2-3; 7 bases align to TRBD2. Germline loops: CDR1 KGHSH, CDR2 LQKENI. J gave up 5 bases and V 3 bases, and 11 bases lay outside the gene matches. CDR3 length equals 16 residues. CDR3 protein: CASSPPGLAARDTQYF. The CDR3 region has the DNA TGTGCCAGCTCACCGCCCGGCCTAGCGGCGAGAGATACGCAGTATTTT.

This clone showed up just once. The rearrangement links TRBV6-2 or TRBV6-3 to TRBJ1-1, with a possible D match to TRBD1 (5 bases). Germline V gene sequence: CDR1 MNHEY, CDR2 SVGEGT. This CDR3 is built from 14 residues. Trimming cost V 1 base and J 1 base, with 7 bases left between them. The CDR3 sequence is CASSYWDSNTEAFF. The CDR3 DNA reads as TGTGCCAGCAGTTACTGGGACTCGAACACTGAAGCTTTCTTT.

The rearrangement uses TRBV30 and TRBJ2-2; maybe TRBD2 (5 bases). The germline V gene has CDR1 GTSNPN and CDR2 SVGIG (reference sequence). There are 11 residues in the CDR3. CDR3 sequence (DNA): TGTGTTACGGGAAGATCCGGGGAGCTGTTTTTT. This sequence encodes CVTGRSGELFF. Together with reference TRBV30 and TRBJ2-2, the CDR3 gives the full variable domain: SQTIHQWPATLVQPVGSPLSLECTVEGTSNPNLYWYRQAAGRGLQLLFYSVGIGQISSEVPQNLSASRPQDRQFILSSKKLLLSDSGFYLCVTGRSGELFFGEGSRLTVL.

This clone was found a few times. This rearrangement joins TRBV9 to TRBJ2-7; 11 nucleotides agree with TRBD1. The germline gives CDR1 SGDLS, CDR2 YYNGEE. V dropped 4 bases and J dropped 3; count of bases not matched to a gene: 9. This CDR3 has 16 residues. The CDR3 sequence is CASSPVDRGPYYEQYF. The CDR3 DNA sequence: TGTGCCAGCAGCCCAGTGGACAGGGGGCCTTACTACGAGCAGTACTTC.

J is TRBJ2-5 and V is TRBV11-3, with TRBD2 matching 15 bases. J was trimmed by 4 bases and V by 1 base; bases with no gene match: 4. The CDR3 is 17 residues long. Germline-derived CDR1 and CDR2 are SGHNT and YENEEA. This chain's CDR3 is CASSLGGLAGGSETQYF. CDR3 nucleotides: TGTGCCAGCAGCTTAGGCGGACTAGCGGGGGGGTCAGAGACCCAGTACTTC.

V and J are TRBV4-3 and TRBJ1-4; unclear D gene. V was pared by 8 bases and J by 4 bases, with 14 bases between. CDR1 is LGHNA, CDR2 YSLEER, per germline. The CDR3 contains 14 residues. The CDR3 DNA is TGCGCCAGCTCCGCGGGCGTGTTTAATGAAAAACTGTTTTTT. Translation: CASSAGVFNEKLFF.

The chain's CDR3 is CASSLGGTGITEAFF. DNA for the CDR3: TGTGCCAGCAGCTTGGGCGGGACAGGGATCACTGAAGCTTTCTTT. The chain combines TRBV5-8 with TRBJ1-1; 9 bases fit TRBD1. The V segment lost 0 bases and the J segment 4 bases; nucleotides outside the gene matches: 4. Per the germline V gene, CDR1 is SGHTS and CDR2 is YDEGEE. The CDR3 has 15 amino acids.

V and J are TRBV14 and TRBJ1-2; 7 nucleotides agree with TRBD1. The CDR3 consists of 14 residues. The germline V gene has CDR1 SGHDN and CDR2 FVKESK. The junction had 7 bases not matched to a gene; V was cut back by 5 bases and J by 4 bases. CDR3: CASSDRDSLYGYTF. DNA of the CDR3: TGTGCCAGCAGCGACCGGGACAGTCTCTATGGCTACACCTTC.